This T cell receptor beta chain was recovered during a study of graft-versus-host responses after intestinal transplantation. Turning to the study itself: Multivisceral, liver-intestinal, or isolated intestinal transplants were performed in recipients.

On this clone itself: Its antigen is as yet unknown.

The repertoire was sequenced with immunoSEQ multiplex PCR; TCRdb's copy has only in-frame clones and lacks some. This table has roughly 120,000 clones, about nine tenths appearing once. Trimming took 0 bases from V and 5 from J; bases not matched to a gene: 5. The CDR3 extends over 15 amino acids. Germline lookup yields CDR1 SGHRS and CDR2 YFSETQ. This receptor was taken from a human donor who received an intestinal transplant. The chain is built from TRBV5-1 and TRBJ2-5, with 9 bases that match TRBD1. The material sequenced was unstimulated CD4+ T cells sorted from spleen or lymph node cells, taken before intestinal transplant. The CDR3 here is CASSLAGTGIETQYF. The CDR3 DNA reads as TGCGCCAGCAGCTTGGCAGGGACAGGGATCGAGACCCAGTACTTC.